This T cell receptor (beta chain) was sequenced in a study of blood T cells in healthy people across ages. Findings and caveats of the study: Roughly linearly, TCR beta diversity per million T cells fell as age increased. The unsorted PBMCs prevented any conclusive comparison of naive versus antigen-experienced cells. A strong correlation was seen between TCR beta diversity and naive T cell percentage. Greater diversity and more naive CD4+ cells were seen in long-lived donors than in aged donors.

Primed by a sample-barcoded 5' primer and a J-beta primer mix, a second PCR proceeded for roughly 7 to 12 cycles. TCRdb ran MiXCR on the 5' RACE reads and lists one entry per CDR3 protein. This sample has around 1.5 million distinct CDR3 sequences, with 34% found just once. On this clonotype: Antigen: not known.

Deletions cut 6 bases from V and 4 bases from J, with 13 bases between. The CDR3 covers 13 residues. Per germline, CDR1 SQVTM and CDR2 ANQGSEA. This TCR came from a young woman in good health. The rearrangement joins TRBV29-1 to TRBJ1-5; tentative D call: TRBD1 (5 bases). Sequenced: blood. The CDR3 DNA reads as TGCAGCGTCGACGGAGGGGCAAATCAGCCCCAGCATTTT. Encoded protein: CSVDGGANQPQHF.